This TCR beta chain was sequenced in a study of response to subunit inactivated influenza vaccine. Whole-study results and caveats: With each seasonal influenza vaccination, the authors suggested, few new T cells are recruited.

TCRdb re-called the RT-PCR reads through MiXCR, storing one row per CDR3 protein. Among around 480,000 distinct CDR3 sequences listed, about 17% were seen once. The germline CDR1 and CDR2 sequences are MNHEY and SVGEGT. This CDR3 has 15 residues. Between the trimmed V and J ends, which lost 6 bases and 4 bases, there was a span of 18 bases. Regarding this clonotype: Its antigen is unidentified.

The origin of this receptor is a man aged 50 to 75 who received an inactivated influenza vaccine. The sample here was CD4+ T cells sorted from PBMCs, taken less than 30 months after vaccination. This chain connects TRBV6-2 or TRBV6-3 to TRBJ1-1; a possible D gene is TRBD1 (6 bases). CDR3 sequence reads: CASRDQGGMSTEAFF. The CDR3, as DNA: TGTGCCAGCAGAGACCAAGGGGGTATGTCCACTGAAGCTTTCTTT.